Described below is a single T cell receptor (beta chain) sequence and its context. Gene names and germline refer to mouse. The sample is drawn from a study of tissue T cells after allogeneic stem cell transplantation. The repertoire was sequenced with immunoSEQ multiplex PCR; TCRdb's copy has only in-frame clones and lacks some. The sample includes more than 2,500 clones, 45% to 60% of them seen just once. Time point described: mouse harvest day 14 after allogeneic transplant. The graft held 10^6 splenic CD5+ T cells and 10^7 T-cell-depleted bone marrow cells. The sequenced sample consisted of lymph node tissue. The receptor was derived from a female BALB/c mouse given C57BL/6 T cells with graft-versus-host disease after an allogeneic hematopoietic cell transplant.

CDR3 bases read: TGTGCCAGCGCCCGGGACAGGGGCCCCTATGAACAGTAC. As protein: CASARDRGPYEQY. The whole CDR3 protein is CASARDRGPYEQYF. This rearrangement joins TRBV13-2 to TRBJ2-7; 10 bases fit TRBD1. The sequence runs out 1 residue before the end of the CDR3; the remainder is reconstructed from the germline J gene. Germline CDR1 reads NNHNN; CDR2 reads SYGAGS (reference sequence). Trimming at V came to 6 bases and at J to 2 bases, leaving 5 bases not matched to a gene. The CDR3 length is 14 residues.